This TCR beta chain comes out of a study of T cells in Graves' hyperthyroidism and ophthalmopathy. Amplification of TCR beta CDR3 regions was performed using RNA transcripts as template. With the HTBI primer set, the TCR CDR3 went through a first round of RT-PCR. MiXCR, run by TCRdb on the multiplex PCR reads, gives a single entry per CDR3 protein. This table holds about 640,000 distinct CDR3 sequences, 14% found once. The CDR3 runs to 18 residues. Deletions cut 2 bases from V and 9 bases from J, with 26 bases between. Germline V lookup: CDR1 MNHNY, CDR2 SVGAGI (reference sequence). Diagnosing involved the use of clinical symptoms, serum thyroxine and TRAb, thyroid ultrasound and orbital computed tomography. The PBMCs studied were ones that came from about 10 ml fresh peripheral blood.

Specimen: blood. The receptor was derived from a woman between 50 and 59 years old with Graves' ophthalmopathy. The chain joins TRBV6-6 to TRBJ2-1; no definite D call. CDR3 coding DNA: TGTGCCAGCAGTTACCCGATTACAGACAATTCGTGGTCCAGTGAGCAGTTCTTC. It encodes CASSYPITDNSWSSEQFF.